Following are 30 T cell receptor beta chains from one sample sequenced in a study of T cells in localized non-small cell lung cancer. Clones were read by immunoSEQ multiplex PCR, and TCRdb kept only the in-frame ones, dropping some. The sample records 45,000 to 55,000 clones, 86% being singletons. The sequencing used peripheral blood, collected before any cancer treatment. The receptor set was obtained from a male donor older than 55 with stage III squamous cell lung carcinoma.

In this sample, this clone turned up a few times. The chain carries TRBV7-8 and TRBJ2-7, with D perhaps matching TRBD1 (6 bases). Trimming took 4 bases from V and 3 from J, leaving 10 bases between them. The CDR3 has 13 amino acids. Germline lookup yields CDR1 SGHVS and CDR2 FQNEAQ. Written as DNA, the CDR3 is TGTGCCAGCAGCTCATCCAGGGGCTACGAGCAGTACTTC. It encodes CASSSSRGYEQYF.

This chain uses TRBV7-2 with TRBJ2-5; 10 bases match TRBD2. The CDR3 totals 14 residues. Germline V gene sequence: CDR1 SGHTA, CDR2 FQGNSA. V dropped 5 bases and J dropped 5; count of bases not matched to a gene: 5. In DNA, the CDR3 is TGTGCCAGCAGCCCTGGACTAGCGGTCGAGACCCAGTACTTC. Amino acid sequence: CASSPGLAVETQYF.

The chain combines TRBV5-3 with TRBJ1-2, with D possibly matching TRBD1 (6 bases). TRBV5-3 belongs to the ORF category, with a function that is uncertain. The CDR3 has 14 amino acids. Trimming shortened V by 8 bases and J by 7 bases, and 21 bases separated the two germline ends. CDR3 protein: CASSRDTGRIGYTF. DNA of the CDR3: TGTGCCAGCAGCCGGGACACCGGGCGGATTGGCTACACCTTC.

The genes are TRBV15 and TRBJ2-3; D not resolved. The CDR3 length is 13 residues. CDR1 is LNHNV and CDR2 is YYDKDF in the germline V gene (reference sequence). V lost 7 bases and J 1 base, leaving 9 bases between the germline ends. CDR3 sequence (DNA): TGTGCCACCAAGGCAGGAGGCACAGATACGCAGTATTTT. As protein: CATKAGGTDTQYF.

The chain joins TRBV29-1 to TRBJ1-2; no firm D call. Germline CDR1 SQVTM, CDR2 ANQGSEA. The CDR3 length is 13 residues. Trimming removed 3 bases at V and 4 bases at J, with 12 bases between. The CDR3 loop reads CSVETGFGYGYTF. In nucleotides, the CDR3 is TGCAGCGTTGAGACGGGGTTTGGCTATGGCTACACCTTC.

This clone was seen only once. CDR3 sequence reads: CASSQDSTDLGWLGNEQYF. The DNA of the CDR3 is TGTGCCAGCAGCCAAGATAGCACCGACCTAGGGTGGTTAGGGAACGAGCAGTACTTC. The rearrangement links TRBV4-2 to TRBJ2-7; no definite D call. The CDR3 runs to 19 residues. CDR1 is LGHNA, CDR2 YNFKEQ, per germline. Trimming removed 0 bases from V and 5 bases from J, with 26 bases in between.

The chain joins TRBV4-3 to TRBJ2-5; the D gene is possibly TRBD2 (6 bases). Germline CDR1 LGHNA, CDR2 YSLEER. V was shortened by 4 bases and J by 4 bases, with 16 bases between the two germline ends. CDR3 length equals 15 residues. For the CDR3, the DNA is TGCGCCAGCAGCCCAAGAAGTGGAGGGCCAGAGACCCAGTACTTC. It translates to CASSPRSGGPETQYF.

The chain's CDR3 is CASSGPGTGYEKLFF. The CDR3 region has the DNA TGTGCCAGCAGTGGCCCCGGGACAGGATATGAAAAACTGTTTTTT. The rearrangement uses TRBV25-1 and TRBJ1-4, with 8 bases matching TRBD1. The CDR3 is made up of 15 amino acids. Germline CDR1 is MGHDK and CDR2 is SYGVNS. Germline trimming cut 4 bases from V and 6 bases from J; bases unmatched to any gene: 7.

The V and J genes are TRBV15 and TRBJ2-3; TRBD1 matches at 9 bases. Germline loops: CDR1 LNHNV, CDR2 YYDKDF (reference sequence). This CDR3 comprises 13 residues. V dropped 9 bases and J dropped 3; count of bases not matched to a gene: 4. CDR3 DNA sequence: TGTGCCACAGCGGGGACAGGGACAGATACGCAGTATTTT. This encodes CATAGTGTDTQYF.

The rearrangement uses TRBV5-1 and TRBJ2-7; 13 bases agree with TRBD2. The trim removed 2 bases at V and 2 bases at J, leaving 1 base unmatched. The CDR3 totals 15 residues. The germline V gene has CDR1 SGHRS and CDR2 YFSETQ. Here the CDR3 DNA reads TGCGCCAGCAGCTTAGGGACTAGCGGGGCCTACGAGCAGTACTTC. It yields the protein CASSLGTSGAYEQYF.

The J gene is TRBJ2-7, the V gene TRBV7-6; 9 bases align to TRBD1. Germline V CDR1 and CDR2: SGHVS, FNYEAQ. The CDR3 is made up of 13 amino acids. The V and J ends lost 5 bases and 12 bases, in that order; junction bases with no gene match: 11. The CDR3 DNA follows: TGTGCCAGCAGCAAAGCGACGGGACAGGGTGTGTACTTC. Protein sequence: CASSKATGQGVYF. Supplemented by reference TRBV7-6 and TRBJ2-7, the full variable domain reads GAGVSQSPRYKVTKRGQDVALRCDPISGHVSLYWYRQALGQGPEFLTYFNYEAQQDKSGLPNDRFSAERPEGSISTLTIQRTEQRDSAMYRCASSKATGQGVYFGPGTRLTVT.

This rearrangement joins TRBV4-1 to TRBJ2-7; unclear D gene. CDR3 length: 14 residues. Germline V gene sequence: CDR1 MGHRA, CDR2 YSYEKL. Trimming took 0 bases from V and 1 from J, leaving 7 bases between them. The CDR3 bases are TGCGCCAGCAGCCAAGAACCATCGTCCTACGAGCAGTACTTC. Translating it yields CASSQEPSSYEQYF.

The gene calls are TRBV10-1 and TRBJ2-3; no firm D call. Trimming pared 7 bases from V and 5 bases from J, leaving 7 bases between. From germline, CDR1 is WNHNN and CDR2 SYGVQD (reference sequence). The CDR3 totals 11 residues. The DNA of the CDR3 is TGCGCCAGCACCCGGATAGATACGCAGTATTTT. Translation: CASTRIDTQYF.

The chain links TRBV11-2 to TRBJ1-2; D gene unclear. CDR1 and CDR2 from the germline V gene are SGHAT and FQNNGV. This CDR3 contains 14 residues. Trimming stripped 1 base from V and 8 bases from J, with 14 bases between. The CDR3 spells CASSLGGGVRGYTF. The CDR3 nucleotides are TGTGCCAGCAGCTTAGGGGGTGGGGTTCGAGGCTACACCTTC.

This clone was seen only a few times. CDR3 residues: CASSDPGQGYTF. As DNA, the CDR3 is TGTGCCAGCAGCGACCCGGGACAGGGCTACACCTTC. This chain links TRBV6-5 with TRBJ1-2; 7 nucleotides align to TRBD1. Germline-derived CDR1 and CDR2 are MNHEY and SVGAGI. With V trimmed by 6 bases and J by 8 bases, 6 bases remained unmatched. The CDR3 runs to 12 residues.

This sequence joins TRBV6-5 and TRBJ2-5; D might be TRBD2 (5 bases). Trimming took off 6 bases at V and 4 bases at J, with 18 bases between the two ends. CDR3 length: 15 residues. From germline, CDR1 is MNHEY and CDR2 SVGAGI. Written as DNA, the CDR3 is TGTGCCAGCAGACGGAAATTTACTAGTCCAGAGACCCAGTACTTC. This sequence encodes CASRRKFTSPETQYF.

The rearrangement uses TRBV6-5 and TRBJ1-5, with 7 bases lining up with TRBD1. Germline values: CDR1 MNHEY, CDR2 SVGAGI. The length of the CDR3 is 15 residues. With 4 bases clipped from V and 2 bases from J, the junction kept 5 bases outside the gene matches. CDR3 in amino acids: CASSSTGDGNQPQHF. CDR3 bases: TGTGCCAGCAGTTCTACAGGGGACGGCAATCAGCCCCAGCATTTT.

The chain uses TRBV5-4 and TRBJ1-5; 8 positions agree with TRBD1. Trimming at V came to 4 bases and at J to 2 bases, leaving 20 bases not matched to a gene. The CDR3 contains 20 residues. Germline CDR1 and CDR2: SGHNT and YYREEE (reference sequence). CDR3 loop: CASSPPRQGLSSKRNQPQHF. The CDR3 nucleotides read TGTGCCAGCAGCCCTCCTAGACAGGGGCTCTCGTCTAAGCGCAATCAGCCCCAGCATTTT.

The DNA of the CDR3 is TGTGCCAGCAGCTCGGGGGGGACTAGCGGGAGGGCCGGGAAGACCCAGTACTTC. This encodes CASSSGGTSGRAGKTQYF. The chain couples TRBV5-4 to TRBJ2-5; 16 bases map to TRBD2. The germline CDR1 and CDR2 sequences are SGHNT and YYREEE (reference sequence). After removal of 3 bases from V and 6 bases from J, the junction contained 11 bases not matched to a gene. The CDR3 runs 18 residues.

V gene TRBV6-4 combines with J gene TRBJ1-2; D remains unclear. Between the trimmed V and J ends, which lost 4 bases and 0 bases, there was a span of 9 bases. There are 14 residues in the CDR3. Germline lookup yields CDR1 MRHNA and CDR2 SNTAGT. As DNA, the CDR3 is TGTGCCAGCAGTGTGACGGCCACTAACTATGGCTACACCTTC. Its protein is CASSVTATNYGYTF.

The chain recombines TRBV7-9 with TRBJ2-3, with 12 bases matching TRBD2. The length of the CDR3 is 16 residues. The germline CDR1 and CDR2 sequences are SEHNR and FQNEAQ (reference sequence). V shed 5 bases, J shed 1 base, and the junction held 4 bases outside the gene matches. CDR3 DNA sequence: TGTGCCAGCAGCCGGACTAGCGGGACTGGCACAGATACGCAGTATTTT. This encodes CASSRTSGTGTDTQYF.

This clone was observed a handful of times. The chain links TRBV9 to TRBJ1-1; possibly TRBD1 for D (5 bases). CDR1 is SGDLS and CDR2 is YYNGEE in the germline V gene. CDR3 length: 15 residues. Trimming stripped 4 bases from V and 4 bases from J, with 17 bases between. The CDR3 sequence is CASSPQDYQGTEAFF. CDR3 sequence (DNA): TGTGCCAGCAGCCCCCAGGACTACCAGGGCACTGAAGCTTTCTTT.

The chain couples TRBV28 to TRBJ1-4; maybe TRBD1 (6 bases). The CDR3 has 15 amino acids. Germline V gives CDR1 MDHEN, CDR2 SYDVKM. Trimming took off 3 bases at V and 8 bases at J, with 16 bases between the two ends. The CDR3 is CASSLSTGLNEKLFF. DNA of the CDR3: TGTGCCAGCAGTTTGTCAACAGGGCTAAACGAAAAACTGTTTTTT.

The rearrangement uses TRBV9 and TRBJ2-6; 11 bases align to TRBD1. The CDR3 is 19 residues long. Germline trimming cut 2 bases from V and 0 bases from J; bases unmatched to any gene: 7. The germline gives CDR1 SGDLS, CDR2 YYNGEE. The CDR3 sequence: CASSVGGQGAYSGANVLTF. In DNA, the CDR3 is TGTGCCAGCAGCGTTGGTGGACAGGGGGCTTACTCTGGGGCCAACGTCCTGACTTTC. Drawing the rest from reference TRBV9 and TRBJ2-6, the complete variable domain is DSGVTQTPKHLITATGQRVTLRCSPRSGDLSVYWYQQSLDQGLQFLIQYYNGEERAKGNILERFSAQQFPDLHSELNLSSLELGDSALYFCASSVGGQGAYSGANVLTFGAGSRLTVL.

Only a few counts were recorded for this clone. The chain combines TRBV7-9 with TRBJ2-7, with 8 bases matching TRBD1. The CDR3 contains 14 residues. Per the germline V gene, CDR1 is SEHNR and CDR2 is FQNEAQ (reference sequence). After removal of 5 bases from V and 1 base from J, the junction contained 4 bases not matched to a gene. This chain's CDR3 is CASSSRGPSYEQYF. CDR3 sequence (DNA): TGTGCCAGCAGCAGCAGGGGGCCTTCCTACGAGCAGTACTTC.

The V gene is TRBV6-5, the J gene TRBJ1-2, with D hard to call. CDR1 is MNHEY, CDR2 SVGAGI, per germline. V was trimmed by 4 bases and J by 4 bases, leaving 13 bases between them. The CDR3 totals 14 residues. Here the CDR3 reads CASSSLATSYGYTF. Written as DNA, the CDR3 is TGTGCCAGCAGTTCCCTGGCGACCTCCTATGGCTACACCTTC.

The rearrangement links TRBV15 to TRBJ2-7; a weak D match, TRBD2 (5 bases). The germline V gene has CDR1 LNHNV and CDR2 YYDKDF (reference sequence). There are 14 residues in the CDR3. Trimming removed 1 base at V and 4 bases at J, with 11 bases between. The CDR3 here is CATSRGDGVYEQYF. CDR3 sequence (DNA): TGTGCCACCAGCAGAGGCGACGGGGTATACGAGCAGTACTTC.

The chain carries TRBV30 and TRBJ1-6, with TRBD1 identical over 10 bases. V gave up 3 bases and J gave up 8 bases; unmatched junction bases: 10. Germline assignment: CDR1 GTSNPN and CDR2 SVGIG (reference sequence). The CDR3 is 16 amino acids. CDR3 sequence: CAWRIPGTGVHSPLHF. DNA of the CDR3: TGTGCCTGGAGAATACCGGGGACAGGGGTTCATTCACCCCTCCACTTT.

The chain uses TRBV5-1 and TRBJ2-3, with 10 bases that match TRBD2. J gave up 2 bases and V 5 bases, and 2 bases lay outside the gene matches. CDR1 is SGHRS, CDR2 YFSETQ, per germline. This CDR3 has 14 amino acids. CDR3 in amino acids: CASRLAGNTDTQYF. The CDR3 DNA sequence: TGCGCCAGCAGACTAGCGGGGAACACAGATACGCAGTATTTT.

The rearrangement links TRBV5-1 to TRBJ1-2, with D unclear. CDR3 length: 14 amino acids. V gave up 2 bases and J gave up 4 bases, with 12 bases separating them. Germline lookup yields CDR1 SGHRS and CDR2 YFSETQ. The DNA of the CDR3 is TGCGCCAGCAGCTTTGAGGGCAGATCCTATGGCTACACCTTC. Translation: CASSFEGRSYGYTF.